These T cell receptor beta chains were read from a single sample in a study of radiation and T cells in renal cell carcinoma. The protocol was immunoSEQ multiplex PCR, while the TCRdb copy is restricted to in-frame clones and leaves out a portion. The data hold 150,000 to 190,000 clones, with 87% observed a single time. Sequencing was performed on blood, taken from a patient whose treatment included radiotherapy and nephrectomy. Receptors originate from a woman in her fifties or sixties with renal cell carcinoma. CDR3s include the opening cysteine and the closing phenylalanine or tryptophan. Fields, in order: D gene, V gene, clone size, J gene, CDR3 protein, CDR3 DNA. D genes are given only for firm matches. For some rows the clone size is stated as once, few or many, or as a class when expanded; others skip it.

D: .; V: TRBV18; size: .; J: TRBJ2-7; CDR3: CASSPTGLGEQYF; DNA: TGTGCCAGCTCCCCTACAGGGTTGGGAGAGCAGTACTTC
D: TRBD2; V: TRBV14; size: .; J: TRBJ2-1; CDR3: CASSQDWWRGVHNEQFF; DNA: TGTGCCAGCAGCCAAGATTGGTGGCGGGGGGTCCACAATGAGCAGTTCTTC
D: .; V: TRBV9; size: .; J: TRBJ2-5; CDR3: CASSVGWGAEETQYF; DNA: TGTGCCAGCAGCGTAGGCTGGGGGGCCGAAGAGACCCAGTACTTC
D: TRBD1; V: TRBV5-1; size: .; J: TRBJ1-2; CDR3: CASSRLTGGYGYTF; DNA: TGCGCCAGCAGCCGCCTGACAGGGGGATATGGCTACACCTTC
D: .; V: TRBV6-1; size: once; J: TRBJ2-6; CDR3: CASSDQQGPYSGANVLTF; DNA: TGTGCCAGCAGTGACCAACAGGGTCCCTACTCTGGGGCCAACGTCCTGACTTTC
D: .; V: TRBV18; size: .; J: TRBJ2-7; CDR3: CASSGPEGYEQYF; DNA: TGTGCCAGCTCAGGGCCGGAAGGCTACGAGCAGTACTTC
D: .; V: TRBV5-1; size: .; J: TRBJ2-1; CDR3: CASSSTLGSGQFF; DNA: TGCGCCAGCAGCTCTACCCTCGGGTCCGGGCAGTTCTTC
D: .; V: TRBV5-6; size: .; J: TRBJ1-1; CDR3: CASKDHRETYTEAFF; DNA: TGTGCCAGCAAAGACCACCGAGAGACCTACACTGAAGCTTTCTTT
D: .; V: TRBV23-1; size: .; J: TRBJ2-2; CDR3: CASTGQPFNTGELFF; DNA: TGCGCCAGCACGGGACAACCTTTTAACACCGGGGAGCTGTTTTTT
D: TRBD1; V: TRBV6-5; size: .; J: TRBJ2-1; CDR3: CASSYQGQGGFEQFF; DNA: TGTGCCAGCAGTTACCAGGGACAGGGAGGTTTTGAGCAGTTCTTC
D: TRBD2; V: TRBV5-1; size: once; J: TRBJ2-2; CDR3: CASAGTSNTGELFF; DNA: TGCGCCAGCGCCGGGACTAGTAACACCGGGGAGCTGTTTTTT
D: .; V: TRBV21-1; size: once; J: TRBJ1-1; CDR3: CASSPTYFLWGAFF; DNA: TGTGCCAGCAGCCCCACCTATTTCCTTTGGGGAGCTTTCTTT
D: .; V: TRBV6-1; size: .; J: TRBJ1-2; CDR3: CASSEWGLGGYGYTF; DNA: TGTGCCAGCAGTGAATGGGGGTTGGGTGGGTATGGCTACACCTTC
D: TRBD1; V: TRBV28; size: few; J: TRBJ2-7; CDR3: CASSLGQTGGEQYF; DNA: TGTGCCAGCAGTTTGGGTCAGACAGGGGGTGAGCAGTACTTC
D: .; V: TRBV9; size: .; J: TRBJ1-4; CDR3: CASSVTGGFNEKLFF; DNA: TGTGCCAGCAGCGTAACGGGGGGCTTTAATGAAAAACTGTTTTTT
D: .; V: TRBV5-8; size: .; J: TRBJ1-2; CDR3: CASSLNGGGVPYGYTF; DNA: TGTGCCAGCAGCTTAAACGGGGGCGGGGTCCCCTATGGCTACACCTTC
D: .; V: TRBV2; size: .; J: TRBJ2-5; CDR3: CASSELAGMETQYF; DNA: TGTGCCAGCAGTGAATTGGCAGGGATGGAGACCCAGTACTTC
D: .; V: TRBV5-1; size: .; J: TRBJ1-1; CDR3: CASSNQGDREEFFF; DNA: TGCGCCAGCAGCAACCAGGGTGACCGGGAGGAGTTTTTCTTT
D: TRBD2; V: TRBV19; size: .; J: TRBJ2-7; CDR3: CASSSGEGRGKNEQYF; DNA: TGTGCCAGTAGTTCGGGGGAGGGACGGGGTAAAAACGAGCAGTACTTC
D: TRBD1; V: TRBV7-9; size: .; J: TRBJ2-7; CDR3: CASSPQGVGEQYF; DNA: TGTGCCAGCAGCCCGCAGGGGGTGGGAGAGCAGTACTTC
D: .; V: TRBV7-2; size: .; J: TRBJ1-5; CDR3: CASSPVGRGNQPQHF; DNA: TGTGCCAGCAGCCCGGTGGGCAGGGGCAATCAGCCCCAGCATTTT
D: TRBD1; V: TRBV5-1; size: .; J: TRBJ2-3; CDR3: CASSFEGDRATDTQYF; DNA: TGCGCCAGCAGCTTCGAGGGGGACAGGGCCACAGATACGCAGTATTTT
D: .; V: TRBV5-8; size: .; J: TRBJ1-3; CDR3: CASSLGHDSGNTIYF; DNA: TGTGCCAGCAGCTTGGGACACGACTCTGGAAACACCATATATTTT
D: .; V: TRBV14; size: few; J: TRBJ1-1; CDR3: CASSYTVNTEAFF; DNA: TGTGCCAGCAGTTATACAGTGAACACTGAAGCTTTCTTT
D: .; V: TRBV7-9; size: .; J: TRBJ1-1; CDR3: CASSLGGGNTEAFF; DNA: TGTGCCAGCAGCTTAGGGGGAGGGAACACTGAAGCTTTCTTT
D: TRBD2; V: TRBV9; size: .; J: TRBJ2-3; CDR3: CASSAGGWTHLVTDTQYF; DNA: TGTGCCAGCAGCGCCGGGGGGTGGACCCACCTTGTCACAGATACGCAGTATTTT
D: .; V: TRBV2; size: .; J: TRBJ1-2; CDR3: CASKNILGLGNYGYTF; DNA: TGTGCCAGCAAGAACATCCTCGGCCTTGGGAACTATGGCTACACCTTC
D: .; V: TRBV29-1; size: .; J: TRBJ1-5; CDR3: CSVVGGSDSNQPQHF; DNA: TGCAGCGTTGTCGGGGGGTCCGATAGCAATCAGCCCCAGCATTTT
D: .; V: TRBV7-9; size: .; J: TRBJ2-7; CDR3: CASSLPGQSSYEQYF; DNA: TGTGCCAGCAGCCTCCCGGGACAAAGCTCCTACGAGCAGTACTTC
D: .; V: TRBV6-6; size: .; J: TRBJ1-2; CDR3: CASSQGRYQLYGYTF; DNA: TGTGCCAGCAGTCAGGGACGGTATCAGCTCTATGGCTACACCTTC
D: .; V: TRBV15; size: .; J: TRBJ1-3; CDR3: CATSRVVEGVGNTIYF; DNA: TGTGCCACCAGCAGAGTCGTCGAGGGCGTAGGAAACACCATATATTTT
D: .; V: TRBV15; size: .; J: TRBJ1-4; CDR3: CATSKDSATNEKLFF; DNA: TGTGCCACCAGTAAGGACAGTGCAACTAATGAAAAACTGTTTTTT
D: TRBD2; V: TRBV5-4; size: .; J: TRBJ2-1; CDR3: CASSIEHLAGATNEQFF; DNA: TGTGCCAGCAGCATCGAGCATCTAGCGGGGGCCACGAATGAGCAGTTCTTC
D: .; V: TRBV4-3; size: .; J: TRBJ2-3; CDR3: CASSQEKRDTQYF; DNA: TGCGCCAGCAGCCAAGAGAAGCGGGATACGCAGTATTTT
D: TRBD1; V: TRBV25-1; size: .; J: TRBJ1-3; CDR3: CASGQGAGNTIYF; DNA: TGTGCCAGCGGACAGGGGGCAGGGAACACCATATATTTT
D: TRBD2; V: TRBV5-1; size: .; J: TRBJ2-3; CDR3: CASSLQTSGGTDTQYF; DNA: TGCGCCAGCAGCTTGCAGACTAGCGGGGGCACAGATACGCAGTATTTT
D: TRBD1; V: TRBV5-1; size: .; J: TRBJ1-1; CDR3: CASSWGIDRAMNTEAFF; DNA: TGCGCCAGCAGCTGGGGAATTGACAGGGCTATGAACACTGAAGCTTTCTTT
D: .; V: TRBV19; size: .; J: TRBJ1-1; CDR3: CASSMGQNTEAFF; DNA: TGTGCCAGTAGTATGGGCCAGAACACTGAAGCTTTCTTT
D: TRBD1; V: TRBV18; size: once; J: TRBJ1-3; CDR3: CASSPLGQGGMAGNTIYF; DNA: TGTGCCAGCTCACCCCTAGGACAGGGGGGAATGGCTGGAAACACCATATATTTT
D: .; V: TRBV7-2; size: .; J: TRBJ1-5; CDR3: CASSLQATSNQPQHF; DNA: TGTGCCAGCAGCTTACAAGCCACTAGCAATCAGCCCCAGCATTTT
D: .; V: TRBV5-1; size: once; J: TRBJ1-4; CDR3: CASSLEVGSTNEKLFF; DNA: TGCGCCAGCAGCTTGGAGGTTGGATCAACTAATGAAAAACTGTTTTTT